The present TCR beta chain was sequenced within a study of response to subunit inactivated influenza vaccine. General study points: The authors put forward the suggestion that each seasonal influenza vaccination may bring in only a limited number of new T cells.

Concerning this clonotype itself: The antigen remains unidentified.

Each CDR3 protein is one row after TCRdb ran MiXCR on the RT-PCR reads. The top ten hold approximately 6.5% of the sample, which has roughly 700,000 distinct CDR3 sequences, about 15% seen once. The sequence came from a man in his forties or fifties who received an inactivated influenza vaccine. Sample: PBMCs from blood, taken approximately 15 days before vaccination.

The CDR3 DNA reads as TGTGCCAGCAGTTCCAACAGGGGGAAGGCTTTCTTT. This encodes CASSSNRGKAFF. The chain recombines TRBV27 with TRBJ1-1; 8 bases are shared with TRBD1. J was trimmed by 11 bases and V by 4 bases; bases with no gene match: 6. Germline V CDR1 and CDR2: MNHEY, SMNVEV (reference sequence). CDR3 size: 12 residues.